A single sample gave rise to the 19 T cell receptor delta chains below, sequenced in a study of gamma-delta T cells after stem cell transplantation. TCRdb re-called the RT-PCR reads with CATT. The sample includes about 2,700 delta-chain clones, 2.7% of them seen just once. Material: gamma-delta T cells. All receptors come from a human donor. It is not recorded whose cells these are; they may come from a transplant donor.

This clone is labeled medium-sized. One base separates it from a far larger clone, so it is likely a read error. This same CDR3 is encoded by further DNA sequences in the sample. In DNA, the CDR3 is TGTGCCTGTGACTCCCTTCCTACTGAACTGGGGTCCAACACCGATAAGCTCATCTTT. This sequence encodes CACDSLPTELGSNTDKLIF. The chain has TRDV2 and TRDJ1; 9 positions match TRDD2. The CDR3 sequence is 19 residues long. Germline V gene lookup returns CDR1 GEAIGNYY and CDR2 EKD.

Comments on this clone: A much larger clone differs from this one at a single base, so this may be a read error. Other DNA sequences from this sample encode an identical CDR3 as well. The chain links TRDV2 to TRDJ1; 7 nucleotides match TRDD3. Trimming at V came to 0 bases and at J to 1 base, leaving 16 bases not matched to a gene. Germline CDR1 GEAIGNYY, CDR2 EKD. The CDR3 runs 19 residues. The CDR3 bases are TGTGCCTGTGACACCGGAGGGCTCGGCGGGGGATTATCCACCGATAAACTCATCTTT. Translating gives CACDTGGLGGGLSTDKLIF.

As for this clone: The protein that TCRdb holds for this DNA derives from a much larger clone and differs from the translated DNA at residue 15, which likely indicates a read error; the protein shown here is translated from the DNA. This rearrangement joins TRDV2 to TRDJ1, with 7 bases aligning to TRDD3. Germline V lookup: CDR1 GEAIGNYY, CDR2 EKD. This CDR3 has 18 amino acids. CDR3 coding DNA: TGTGCCTGTGACACCGTGTCTGGGGGTCCCCCTCTGGGCGATAGACTCATCTTT. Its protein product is CACDTVSGGPPLGDRLIF.

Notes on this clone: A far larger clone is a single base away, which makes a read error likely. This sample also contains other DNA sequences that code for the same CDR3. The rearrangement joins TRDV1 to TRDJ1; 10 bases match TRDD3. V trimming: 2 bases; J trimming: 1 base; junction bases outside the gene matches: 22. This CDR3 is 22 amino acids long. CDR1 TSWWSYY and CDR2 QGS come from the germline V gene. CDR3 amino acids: CALGESPISYYWGIRGTDKLIF. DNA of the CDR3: TGTGCTCTTGGGGAAAGCCCCATATCCTATTACTGGGGGATCAGGGGCACCGATAAACTCATCTTT.

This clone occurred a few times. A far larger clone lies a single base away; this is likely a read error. In DNA form, the CDR3 reads TGTGCCTGTGACACCGTGTCGACTTCGCCCGATAAACCCATCTTT. Amino acid sequence: CACDTVSTSPDKPIF. The V and J genes are TRDV2 and TRDJ1; no clear D. The CDR3 sequence is 15 residues long. CDR1 is GEAIGNYY and CDR2 is EKD in the germline V gene.

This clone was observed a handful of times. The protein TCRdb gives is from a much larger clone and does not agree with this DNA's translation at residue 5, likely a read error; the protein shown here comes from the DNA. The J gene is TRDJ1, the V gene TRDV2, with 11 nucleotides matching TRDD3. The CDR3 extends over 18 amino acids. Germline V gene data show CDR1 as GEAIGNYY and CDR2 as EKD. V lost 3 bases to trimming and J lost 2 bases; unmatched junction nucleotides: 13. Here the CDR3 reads CACDAVDGGYAGTDKLIF. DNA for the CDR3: TGTGCCTGTGACGCCGTTGATGGGGGATACGCAGGGACCGATAAACTCATCTTT.

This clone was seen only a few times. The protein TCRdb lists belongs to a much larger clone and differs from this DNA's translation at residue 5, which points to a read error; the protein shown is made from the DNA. This CDR3 reads CACDTIDTRWGVRNTDKLIF. Here the CDR3 DNA reads TGTGCCTGTGACACAATCGACACCCGCTGGGGGGTACGAAACACCGATAAACTCATCTTT. V usage is TRDV2 and J usage is TRDJ1, with 7 bases matching TRDD3. The V segment lost 1 base and the J segment 0 bases; nucleotides outside the gene matches: 19. This CDR3 spans 20 amino acids. Per germline, CDR1 GEAIGNYY and CDR2 EKD.

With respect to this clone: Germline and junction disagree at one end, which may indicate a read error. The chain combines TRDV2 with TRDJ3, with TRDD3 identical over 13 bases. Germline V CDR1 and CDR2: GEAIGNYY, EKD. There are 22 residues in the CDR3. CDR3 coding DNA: TGTGCCTGTGACCCCCTACTGGGGGATACGCGTCCCCACTCCTGGGGCACCCGACAGATGTTTTTC. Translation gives CACDPLLGDTRPHSWGTRQMFF.

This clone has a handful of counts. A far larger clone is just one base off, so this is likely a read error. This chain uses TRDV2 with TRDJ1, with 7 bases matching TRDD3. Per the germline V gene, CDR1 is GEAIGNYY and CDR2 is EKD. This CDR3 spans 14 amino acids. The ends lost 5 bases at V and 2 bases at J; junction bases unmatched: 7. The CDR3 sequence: CACGTVLGTDKLIF. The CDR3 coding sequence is TGTGCCTGTGGCACTGTACTGGGGACCGATAAACTCATCTTT.

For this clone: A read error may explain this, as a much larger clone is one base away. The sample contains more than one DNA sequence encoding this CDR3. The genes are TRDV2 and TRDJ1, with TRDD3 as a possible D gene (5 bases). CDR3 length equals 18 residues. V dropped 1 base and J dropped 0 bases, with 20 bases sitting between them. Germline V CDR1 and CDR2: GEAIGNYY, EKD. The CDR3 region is CACDTLGSRGPYTDKLIF. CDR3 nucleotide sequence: TGTGCCTGTGACACATTGGGCTCTAGGGGACCCTACACCGATAAACTCATCTTT.

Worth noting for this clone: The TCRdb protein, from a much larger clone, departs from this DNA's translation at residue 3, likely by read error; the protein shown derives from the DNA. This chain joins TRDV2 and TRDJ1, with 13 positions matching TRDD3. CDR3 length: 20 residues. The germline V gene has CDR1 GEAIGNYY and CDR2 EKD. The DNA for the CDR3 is TGTGCCCGTGACACCGTTACTGGGGGATACGCCCAAAGGGCCACCGATAAACTCATCTTT. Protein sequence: CARDTVTGGYAQRATDKLIF.

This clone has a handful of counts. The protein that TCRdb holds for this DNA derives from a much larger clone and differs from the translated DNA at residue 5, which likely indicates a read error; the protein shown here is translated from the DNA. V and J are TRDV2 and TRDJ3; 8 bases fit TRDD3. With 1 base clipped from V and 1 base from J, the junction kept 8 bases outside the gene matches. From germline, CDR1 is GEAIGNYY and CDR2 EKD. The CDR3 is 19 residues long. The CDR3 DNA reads TGTGCCTGTGACACTACTGGGGGTTCAAGGTCCTGGGACACCCGACAGATGTTTTTC. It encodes CACDTTGGSRSWDTRQMFF.

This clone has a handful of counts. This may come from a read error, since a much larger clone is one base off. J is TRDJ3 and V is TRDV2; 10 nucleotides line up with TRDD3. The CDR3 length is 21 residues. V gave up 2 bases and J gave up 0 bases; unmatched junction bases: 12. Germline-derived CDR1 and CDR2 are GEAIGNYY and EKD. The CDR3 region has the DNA TGTGCCTGTGACAGCGTAATGGGGGATACTCAGGGCTCCTGGGACACCCGACAGATGTTTTTC. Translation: CACDSVMGDTQGSWDTRQMFF.

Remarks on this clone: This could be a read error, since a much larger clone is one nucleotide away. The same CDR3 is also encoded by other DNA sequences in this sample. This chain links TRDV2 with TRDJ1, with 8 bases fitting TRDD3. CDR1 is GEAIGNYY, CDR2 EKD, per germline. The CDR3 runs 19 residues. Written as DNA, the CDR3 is TGTGCCTGCGACACACTGGGGGGGTACAGTTCGCCATTCACCGATAAACTCATCTTT. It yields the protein CACDTLGGYSSPFTDKLIF.

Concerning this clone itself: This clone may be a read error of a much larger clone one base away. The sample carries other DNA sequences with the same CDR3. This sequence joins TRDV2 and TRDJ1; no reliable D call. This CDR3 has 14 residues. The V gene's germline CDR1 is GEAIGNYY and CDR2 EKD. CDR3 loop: CACDTVPLTDKLIF. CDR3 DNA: TGCGCCTGTGACACCGTTCCCTTAACCGATAAACTCATCTTT.

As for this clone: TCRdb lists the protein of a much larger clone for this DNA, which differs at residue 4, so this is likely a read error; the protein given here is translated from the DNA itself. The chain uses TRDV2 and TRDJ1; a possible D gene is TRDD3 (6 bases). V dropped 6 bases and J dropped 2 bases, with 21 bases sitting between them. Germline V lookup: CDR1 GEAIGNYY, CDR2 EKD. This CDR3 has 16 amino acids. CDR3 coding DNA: TGTGCCTGTTTACCCGTTCCTGGGGCTCCAACCGATAAACTCATCTTT. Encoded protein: CACLPVPGAPTDKLIF.

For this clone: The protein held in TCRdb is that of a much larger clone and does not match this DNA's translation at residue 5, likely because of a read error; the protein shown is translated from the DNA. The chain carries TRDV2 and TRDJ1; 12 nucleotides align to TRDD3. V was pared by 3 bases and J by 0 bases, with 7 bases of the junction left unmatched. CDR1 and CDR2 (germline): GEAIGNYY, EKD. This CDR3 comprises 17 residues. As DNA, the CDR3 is TGTGCCTGTGACGTACTGGGGGATACTTCGTACACCGATAAACTCATCTTT. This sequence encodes CACDVLGDTSYTDKLIF.

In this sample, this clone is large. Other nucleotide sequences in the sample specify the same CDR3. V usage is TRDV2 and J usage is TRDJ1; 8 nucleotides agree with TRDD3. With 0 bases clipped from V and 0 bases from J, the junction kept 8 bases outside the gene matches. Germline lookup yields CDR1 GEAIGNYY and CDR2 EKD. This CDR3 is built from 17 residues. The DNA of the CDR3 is TGTGCCTGTGACACCTTACTGGGGGCCGCCAACACCGATAAACTCATCTTT. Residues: CACDTLLGAANTDKLIF.

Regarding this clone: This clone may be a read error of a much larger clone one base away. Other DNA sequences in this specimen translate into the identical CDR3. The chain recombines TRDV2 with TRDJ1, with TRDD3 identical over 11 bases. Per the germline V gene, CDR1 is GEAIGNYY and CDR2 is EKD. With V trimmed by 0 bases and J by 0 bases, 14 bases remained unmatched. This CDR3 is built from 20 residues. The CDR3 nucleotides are TGTGCCTGTGACACCGTTCCGGTGGGGGATACGCATCTTTACACCGATAAACTCATCTTT. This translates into CACDTVPVGDTHLYTDKLIF.